This T cell receptor beta chain was captured in a study of vaccination and CD4 T cells after COVID-19. Study information: Six male and four female convalescents took part, two of them Hispanic. Subjects got two shots of BNT162b2 or mRNA-1273 vaccine.

This clonotype was detected only a few times. No antigen is known for it. Trimming at V came to 5 bases and at J to 5 bases, leaving 7 bases not matched to a gene. This CDR3 has 14 residues. The germline V gene has CDR1 WNHNN and CDR2 SYGVQD (reference sequence). An Oncomine TCR Beta short-read assay was used to sequence the DNA from cultured CD4+ T cells. TCRdb fed the PCR reads into MiXCR, producing one record per CDR3 protein. The sample has some 14,000 distinct CDR3 sequences, 20% to 25% seen once. Treatment of the sample: roughly ten-day PBMC culture with coronavirus spike peptide pools or control peptides (ViraFEST assay).

The receptor comes from a human donor who received a COVID-19 vaccine. This chain connects TRBV10-1 to TRBJ2-7; TRBD1 aligns across 9 bases. The starting material was CD4+ T cells from blood, cultured in vitro, obtained before SARS-CoV-2 vaccination. The CDR3 bases are TGCGCCAGCAGTCCGGGACAGGGTCACCACGAGCAGTACTTC. This codes for CASSPGQGHHEQYF.